This T cell receptor beta chain was observed in a study of blood T cell repertoires in COVID-19. The germline V and J ends were trimmed by 1 base and 2 bases, with 8 bases remaining between them. Germline assignment: CDR1 LGHDT and CDR2 YNNKEL (reference sequence). The CDR3 runs to 14 residues. TCRdb's copy holds only in-frame clones and misses some; the assay was immunoSEQ multiplex PCR. The table lists approximately 100,000 clones, approximately 90% of them singletons. This receptor was obtained from a human donor with acute or convalescent COVID-19. The donor label of this sample is uncertain. Input material: peripheral blood. The rearrangement joins TRBV3-1 (or the pseudogene TRBV3-2) to TRBJ1-2; D gene ambiguous. The CDR3 bases are TGTGCCAGCAGCCAAGGCATCGGGAACTATGGCTACACCTTC. Amino acid sequence: CASSQGIGNYGYTF.